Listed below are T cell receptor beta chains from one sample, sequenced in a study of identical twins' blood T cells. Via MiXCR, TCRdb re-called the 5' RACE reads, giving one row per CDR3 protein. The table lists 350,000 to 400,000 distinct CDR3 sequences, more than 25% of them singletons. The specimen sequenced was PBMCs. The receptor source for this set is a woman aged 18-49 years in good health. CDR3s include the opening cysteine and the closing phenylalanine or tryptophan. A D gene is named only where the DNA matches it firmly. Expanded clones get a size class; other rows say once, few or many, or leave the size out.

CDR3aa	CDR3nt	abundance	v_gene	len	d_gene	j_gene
CASNPLGGQDTEAFF	TGCGCCAGCAACCCATTAGGAGGGCAAGACACTGAAGCTTTCTTT	few	TRBV5-1	15	.	TRBJ1-1
CASSLRQGETEAFF	TGTGCCAGCAGCCTCCGACAGGGTGAGACTGAAGCTTTCTTT	.	TRBV2	14	TRBD1	TRBJ1-1
CASREGYEQYF	TGCGCCAGCCGGGAGGGATACGAGCAGTACTTC	few	TRBV10-2	11	TRBD2	TRBJ2-7
CSVADANTGELFF	TGCAGCGTCGCTGACGCGAACACCGGGGAGCTGTTTTTT	.	TRBV29-1	13	.	TRBJ2-2
CASSLYGRSSEQYF	TGTGCCAGCAGCTTATACGGCAGGTCGAGCGAGCAGTACTTC	.	TRBV7-6	14	.	TRBJ2-7
CASSVADGNQPQHF	TGTGCCAGCAGCGTAGCTGACGGAAATCAGCCCCAGCATTTT	few	TRBV9	14	.	TRBJ1-5
CASSFNYRVWYGYTF	TGTGCCAGCAGTTTTAATTACAGGGTATGGTATGGCTACACCTTC	few	TRBV27	15	.	TRBJ1-2
CASSPPNSVGTQYF	TGTGCCAGCTCACCACCGAATTCGGTCGGAACCCAGTACTTC	few	TRBV18	14	.	TRBJ2-5
CASSPAGYEAFF	TGTGCCAGCAGCCCGGCGGGATACGAAGCTTTCTTT	once	TRBV7-6	12	.	TRBJ1-1
CSSQRDRSYNEQFF	TGCAGCTCCCAGCGGGACCGCTCCTACAATGAGCAGTTCTTC	many	TRBV29-1	14	TRBD2	TRBJ2-1
CASSLRTSEWELFF	TGTGCCAGCAGCCTCCGGACTAGCGAATGGGAGCTGTTTTTT	.	TRBV3-1	14	TRBD2	TRBJ2-2
CASSLETGRSYNEQFF	TGTGCCAGCAGCTTGGAAACAGGTCGATCTTACAATGAGCAGTTCTTC	.	TRBV5-8	16	.	TRBJ2-1
CSALGQAHTIYF	TGCAGTGCACTGGGACAGGCCCACACCATATATTTT	few	TRBV20-1	12	TRBD1	TRBJ1-3
CASSEKITGIPEAFF	TGTGCCAGCAGTGAGAAAATTACAGGGATCCCTGAAGCTTTCTTT	.	TRBV6-1	15	.	TRBJ1-1
CSVWTGGAGKLFF	TGCAGCGTTTGGACAGGGGGCGCGGGGAAACTGTTTTTT	.	TRBV29-1	13	TRBD1	TRBJ1-4
CASGDFSGNTIYF	TGTGCCAGCGGGGACTTCTCTGGAAACACCATATATTTT	.	TRBV2	13	.	TRBJ1-3
CASWPDWNSPLHF	TGTGCCAGCTGGCCAGATTGGAATTCACCCCTCCACTTT	.	TRBV6-5	13	.	TRBJ1-6
CASSFYRALYGYTF	TGTGCCAGCAGCTTTTACAGGGCCCTATATGGCTACACCTTC	once	TRBV5-4	14	.	TRBJ1-2
CASSTQSGTEQFF	TGTGCCAGCAGCACTCAGTCCGGGACAGAGCAGTTCTTC	.	TRBV7-9	13	.	TRBJ2-1
CSVERAGSYNEQFF	TGCAGCGTTGAAAGGGCAGGCTCTTACAATGAGCAGTTCTTC	.	TRBV29-1	14	.	TRBJ2-1
CATSPDRYTDTQYF	TGTGCCACCAGCCCTGACAGATACACAGATACGCAGTATTTT	.	TRBV24-1	14	.	TRBJ2-3
CASSFWGSDGYTF	TGTGCCAGCAGCTTCTGGGGGAGCGATGGCTACACCTTC	few	TRBV5-6	13	.	TRBJ1-2
CSARARGSHNEQFF	TGCAGTGCTAGAGCTAGGGGGTCCCACAATGAGCAGTTCTTC	few	TRBV20-1	14	.	TRBJ2-1
CASSPVLADYEQYF	TGTGCCAGCAGCCCGGTGCTAGCTGATTACGAGCAGTACTTC	few	TRBV7-9	14	.	TRBJ2-7
CTSSLTGNSYEQYF	TGTACCAGCAGCTTAACAGGGAACTCCTACGAGCAGTACTTC	.	TRBV7-3	14	.	TRBJ2-7
CSAETVSGTDTQYF	TGCAGTGCCGAGACAGTTTCAGGCACAGATACGCAGTATTTT	.	TRBV20-1	14	.	TRBJ2-3
CASSGLAGPQETQYF	TGTGCCAGTAGTGGACTAGCGGGCCCCCAAGAGACCCAGTACTTC	few	TRBV19	15	TRBD2	TRBJ2-5
CASSVEAYHGGNTIYF	TGTGCCAGCAGCGTAGAAGCCTACCATGGTGGAAACACCATATATTTT	.	TRBV9	16	.	TRBJ1-3
CASSLGSYGYTF	TGCGCCAGCAGCTTGGGTAGCTATGGCTACACCTTC	many	TRBV5-1	12	.	TRBJ1-2
CSARDLTGAGETQYF	TGCAGTGCTAGAGATCTTACAGGGGCCGGAGAGACCCAGTACTTC	.	TRBV20-1	15	TRBD1	TRBJ2-5
CASTRAGTNYNEQFF	TGTGCCAGCACCCGGGCAGGGACGAACTACAATGAGCAGTTCTTC	.	TRBV9	15	.	TRBJ2-1
CASSKSGGVNTDTQYF	TGTGCCAGCAGCAAAAGCGGAGGGGTTAACACAGATACGCAGTATTTT	.	TRBV2	16	.	TRBJ2-3
CSARGGSRPLEQFF	TGCAGTGCTAGAGGGGGATCGCGCCCACTTGAGCAGTTCTTC	.	TRBV20-1	14	.	TRBJ2-1
CASSLEWGIGDLTSYGYTF	TGTGCCAGCAGCTTGGAGTGGGGAATAGGGGACCTGACTTCCTATGGCTACACCTTC	few	TRBV5-5	19	.	TRBJ1-2
CSATPGTYYGYTF	TGCAGTGCTACCCCGGGAACCTACTATGGCTACACCTTC	once	TRBV20-1	13	.	TRBJ1-2
CASSLTAKNIQYF	TGTGCCAGCAGTCTCACTGCCAAAAACATTCAGTACTTC	.	TRBV2	13	.	TRBJ2-4